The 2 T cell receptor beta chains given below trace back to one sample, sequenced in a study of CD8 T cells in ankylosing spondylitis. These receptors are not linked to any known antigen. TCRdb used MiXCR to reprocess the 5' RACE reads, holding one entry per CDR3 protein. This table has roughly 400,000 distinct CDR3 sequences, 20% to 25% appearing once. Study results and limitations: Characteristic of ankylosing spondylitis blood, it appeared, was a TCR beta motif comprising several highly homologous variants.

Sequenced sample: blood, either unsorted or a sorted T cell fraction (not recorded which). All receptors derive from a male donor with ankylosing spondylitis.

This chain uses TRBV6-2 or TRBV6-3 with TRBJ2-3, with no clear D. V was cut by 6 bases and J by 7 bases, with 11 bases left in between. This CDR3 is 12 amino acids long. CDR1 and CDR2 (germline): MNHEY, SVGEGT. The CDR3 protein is CASSFTWNTQYF. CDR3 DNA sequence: TGTGCCAGCAGCTTTACTTGGAATACGCAGTATTTT.

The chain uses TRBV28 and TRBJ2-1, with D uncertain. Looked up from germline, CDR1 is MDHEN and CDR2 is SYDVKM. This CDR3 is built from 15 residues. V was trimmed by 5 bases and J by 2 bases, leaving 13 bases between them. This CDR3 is CASSDARPPYNEQFF. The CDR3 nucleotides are TGTGCCAGCAGTGACGCTCGGCCGCCCTACAATGAGCAGTTCTTC.